Below are 21 T cell receptor beta chains sequenced from a single sample in a study of blood T cell repertoires in COVID-19 (TCRdb year 2020). Receptor amplification or capture employed the immunoSEQ multiplex PCR assay. TCRdb's version of the immuneACCESS table is confined to in-frame rearrangements and falls short of the full clone set. An unresolved V gene accounts for under half of the shortfall where checked; the remainder is of unknown origin. This sample comprises 100,000 or so clones, approximately 90% of them detected only once. Jointly, the top ten make up 0.97% of the sample. The sequencing sample was made of peripheral blood. The receptors originated from a man aged 55 to 70 with acute or convalescent COVID-19.

The rearrangement joins TRBV10-1 to TRBJ2-5; D not certain. With 4 bases removed from V and 5 bases from J, the gap between germline ends came to 11 bases. The CDR3 spans 13 residues. From germline, CDR1 is WNHNN and CDR2 SYGVQD (reference sequence). CDR3 protein: CASSARPRETQYF. CDR3 coding DNA: TGCGCCAGCAGTGCCCGACCGAGGGAGACCCAGTACTTC.

V gene TRBV2 combines with J gene TRBJ2-7; 8 bases fit TRBD1. The CDR3 extends over 16 amino acids. Germline-derived CDR1 and CDR2 are SNHLY and FYNNEI. J was trimmed by 1 base and V by 6 bases; bases with no gene match: 11. The DNA for the CDR3 is TGTGCCAGCAGAGAATCCTCAGGGGGCTTGTCCTACGAGCAGTACGTC. As protein: CASRESSGGLSYEQYV.

This chain links TRBV19 with TRBJ1-5; the match to TRBD1 covers 10 bases. The CDR3 extends over 13 amino acids. V lost 6 bases to trimming and J lost 8 bases; unmatched junction nucleotides: 4. Germline assignment: CDR1 LNHDA and CDR2 SQIVND (reference sequence). CDR3 DNA: TGTGCCAGTAGCGGACAGGGGGGAAAGCCCCAGCATTTT. This translates into CASSGQGGKPQHF.

J is TRBJ1-6 and V is TRBV27; D possibly corresponds to TRBD1 (6 bases). There are 15 residues in the CDR3. The germline gives CDR1 MNHEY, CDR2 SMNVEV (reference sequence). The V end was cut by 4 bases, the J end by 7 bases, with 14 bases between. For the CDR3, the DNA is TGTGCCAGCAGTTACGGACAGAGCCTCAATTCACCCCTCCACTTT. Translation gives CASSYGQSLNSPLHF.

This chain links TRBV7-3 with TRBJ1-2, with D possibly matching TRBD1 (5 bases). The CDR3 sequence is 15 residues long. Germline CDR1 reads SGHTA; CDR2 reads FQGTGA. V was trimmed by 3 bases and J by 1 base, leaving 12 bases between them. The CDR3 DNA is TGTGCCAGCAGCTTGGAACCGGGACTTAACTATGGCTACACCTTC. Protein sequence: CASSLEPGLNYGYTF.

The sample holds one count of this clone. The rearrangement joins TRBV15 to TRBJ1-5; TRBD1 might be the D (6 bases). Per germline, CDR1 LNHNV and CDR2 YYDKDF (reference sequence). The CDR3 contains 15 residues. V was shortened by 1 base and J by 3 bases, with 10 bases between the two germline ends. The CDR3 here is CATSRGRQDNQPQHF. In DNA, the CDR3 is TGTGCCACCAGCAGAGGGCGACAGGACAATCAGCCCCAGCATTTT.

The chain combines TRBV3-1 (or the pseudogene TRBV3-2) with TRBJ2-1; D unclear. The V end lost 0 bases, the J end lost 5 bases, and 8 bases lay between the germline ends. Germline V lookup: CDR1 LGHDT, CDR2 YNNKEL (reference sequence). The CDR3 spans 14 residues. The CDR3 nucleotides are TGTGCCAGCAGCCAAGATCACACACACAATGAGCAGTTCTTC. Translated, it gives CASSQDHTHNEQFF.

The J gene is TRBJ2-3, the V gene TRBV5-1; D is possibly TRBD2 (7 bases). V shed 2 bases and J shed 2 bases, with 12 bases lying between them. This CDR3 spans 15 amino acids. The germline gives CDR1 SGHRS, CDR2 YFSETQ. The chain's CDR3 is CASSFGGLFTDTQYF. CDR3 in DNA: TGCGCCAGCAGCTTCGGGGGGCTGTTCACAGATACGCAGTATTTT.

The chain couples TRBV10-2 to TRBJ2-2; TRBD2 aligns across 8 bases. This CDR3 is 14 amino acids long. The ends lost 6 bases at V and 6 bases at J; junction bases unmatched: 6. The germline V gene encodes CDR1 WSHSY and CDR2 SAAADI. CDR3 amino acids: CASSALADAGELFF. In DNA, the CDR3 is TGCGCCAGCAGCGCACTAGCGGATGCCGGGGAGCTGTTTTTT.

V gene TRBV5-8 combines with J gene TRBJ1-1, with D possibly TRBD1 on 6 matching bases. Germline CDR1 SGHTS, CDR2 YDEGEE. Trimming cost V 4 bases and J 2 bases, with 12 bases left between them. This CDR3 has 14 residues. CDR3 amino acids: CASSLQGHNTEAFF. DNA for the CDR3: TGTGCCAGCAGCCTCCAGGGACATAACACTGAAGCTTTCTTT. Based on the CDR3 plus reference TRBV5-8 and TRBJ1-1, the full variable domain is EAGVTQSPTHLIKTRGQQATLRCSPISGHTSVYWYQQALGLGLQFLLWYDEGEERNRGNFPPRFSGRQFPNYSSELNVNALELEDSALYLCASSLQGHNTEAFFGQGTRLTVV.

The chain combines TRBV5-1 with TRBJ2-6, with 10 bases matching TRBD1. The V gene end was trimmed by 0 bases and the J gene end by 3 bases; junction bases not matched to a gene: 6. The CDR3 extends over 18 amino acids. Germline CDR1 SGHRS, CDR2 YFSETQ. CDR3 sequence (DNA): TGCGCCAGCAGCTTGGGGGACAGGGGCCCCCTTGGGGCCAACGTCCTGACTTTC. Its translation: CASSLGDRGPLGANVLTF.

V usage is TRBV30 and J usage is TRBJ1-1; 10 bases align to TRBD1. This CDR3 is 17 amino acids long. Germline V gene data show CDR1 as GTSNPN and CDR2 as SVGIG (reference sequence). V dropped 2 bases and J dropped 3; count of bases not matched to a gene: 12. CDR3 residues: CAWSPSTGGGFDTEAFF. The CDR3 DNA reads as TGTGCCTGGAGTCCCTCGACAGGGGGCGGTTTTGACACTGAAGCTTTCTTT.

V usage is TRBV5-1 and J usage is TRBJ1-2, with 9 bases aligning to TRBD1. The CDR3 is made up of 17 amino acids. The trim removed 3 bases at V and 0 bases at J, leaving 9 bases unmatched. CDR1 is SGHRS, CDR2 YFSETQ, per germline. In DNA, the CDR3 is TGCGCCAGCAGCTCCCGGGACAGGGTTGGAGCTAACTATGGCTACACCTTC. Its translation is CASSSRDRVGANYGYTF.

The CDR3 protein is CASSPPRDGYTF. The CDR3 DNA reads as TGTGCCAGCAGTCCTCCCCGTGATGGCTACACCTTC. This chain connects TRBV28 to TRBJ1-2, with D unclear. The V end lost 5 bases, the J end lost 6 bases, and 10 bases lay between the germline ends. The V gene's germline CDR1 is MDHEN and CDR2 SYDVKM. The CDR3 totals 12 residues.

This clone showed up just once. This chain joins TRBV11-2 and TRBJ2-1; 7 bases line up with TRBD2. The germline CDR1 and CDR2 sequences are SGHAT and FQNNGV. This CDR3 has 14 amino acids. V was clipped by 5 bases and J by 7 bases; unmatched bases: 8. The CDR3 here is CASSLAGVVNEQFF. CDR3 nucleotide sequence: TGTGCCAGCAGCCTGGCGGGAGTTGTGAATGAGCAGTTCTTC.

V is TRBV5-4 and J is TRBJ1-4; TRBD1 matches at 7 bases. V trimming: 4 bases; J trimming: 3 bases; junction bases outside the gene matches: 3. There are 14 residues in the CDR3. The V gene's germline CDR1 is SGHNT and CDR2 YYREEE (reference sequence). The CDR3 DNA reads TGTGCCAGCAGCGTGACAGGGTCTAATGAAAAACTGTTTTTT. Its protein is CASSVTGSNEKLFF.

J is TRBJ2-3 and V is TRBV19, with TRBD2 identical over 7 bases. Trimming removed 1 base from V and 3 bases from J; junction bases left unmatched: 7. In germline, CDR1 is LNHDA, CDR2 SQIVND (reference sequence). This CDR3 contains 16 residues. CDR3 nucleotides: TGTGCCAGTAGTATAGCAGGCGGGAGTGGGACAGATACGCAGTATTTT. As protein: CASSIAGGSGTDTQYF. The full variable domain, rest sourced from reference TRBV19 and TRBJ2-3, is DGGITQSPKYLFRKEGQNVTLSCEQNLNHDAMYWYRQDPGQGLRLIYYSQIVNDFQKGDIAEGYSVSREKKESFPLTVTSAQKNPTAFYLCASSIAGGSGTDTQYFGPGTRLTVL.

The chain uses TRBV2 and TRBJ1-5; 8 bases agree with TRBD1. CDR1 SNHLY and CDR2 FYNNEI come from the germline V gene. J gave up 1 base and V 1 base, and 0 bases lay outside the gene matches. This CDR3 is 15 amino acids long. For the CDR3, the DNA is TGTGCCAGCAGTGAAGGGACAGGGAGCAATCAGCCCCAGCATTTT. This encodes CASSEGTGSNQPQHF.

The chain links TRBV12-3 or TRBV12-4 to TRBJ2-2; D is unclear. The length of the CDR3 is 13 residues. Deletions cut 7 bases from V and 4 bases from J, with 10 bases between. CDR3 sequence: CASTLPSTGELFF. The CDR3 bases are TGTGCCAGCACCCTGCCGAGCACCGGGGAGCTGTTTTTT.

V and J are TRBV5-8 and TRBJ1-1, with D perhaps matching TRBD1 (6 bases). The V gene's germline CDR1 is SGHTS and CDR2 YDEGEE. The CDR3 contains 15 residues. The ends were cut back, 2 bases at V and 0 bases at J, with 11 bases in the middle. The CDR3 sequence: CASSFRGGMNTEAFF. CDR3 sequence (DNA): TGTGCCAGCAGCTTCAGGGGAGGGATGAACACTGAAGCTTTCTTT. The entire variable domain, with the rest obtained from reference TRBV5-8 and TRBJ1-1, is as follows: EAGVTQSPTHLIKTRGQQATLRCSPISGHTSVYWYQQALGLGLQFLLWYDEGEERNRGNFPPRFSGRQFPNYSSELNVNALELEDSALYLCASSFRGGMNTEAFFGQGTRLTVV.

This chain links TRBV19 with TRBJ1-2; TRBD1 aligns across 10 bases. CDR3 length: 15 amino acids. Trimming took 5 bases from V and 4 from J; bases not matched to a gene: 7. Germline V CDR1 and CDR2: LNHDA, SQIVND (reference sequence). CDR3 sequence: CASSARQGAAYGYTF. CDR3 in DNA: TGTGCCAGTAGTGCCCGACAGGGGGCTGCCTATGGCTACACCTTC.